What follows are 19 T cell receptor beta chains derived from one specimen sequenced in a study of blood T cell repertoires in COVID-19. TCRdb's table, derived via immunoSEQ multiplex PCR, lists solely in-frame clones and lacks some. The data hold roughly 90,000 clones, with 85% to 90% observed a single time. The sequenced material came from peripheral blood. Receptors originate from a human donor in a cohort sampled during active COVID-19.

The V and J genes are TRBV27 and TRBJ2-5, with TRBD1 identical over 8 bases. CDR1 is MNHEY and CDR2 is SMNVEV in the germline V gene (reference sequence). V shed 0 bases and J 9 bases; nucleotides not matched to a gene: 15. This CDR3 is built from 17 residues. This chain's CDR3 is CASSLSAGQGTQRPQYF. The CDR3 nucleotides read TGTGCCAGCAGTTTATCCGCCGGACAGGGAACCCAGAGACCCCAGTACTTC.

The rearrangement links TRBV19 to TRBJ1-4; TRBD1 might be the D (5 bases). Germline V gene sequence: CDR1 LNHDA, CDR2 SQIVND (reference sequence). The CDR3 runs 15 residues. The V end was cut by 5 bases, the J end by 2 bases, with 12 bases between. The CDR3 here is CASSPWPGTNEKLFF. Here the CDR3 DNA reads TGTGCCAGTAGTCCCTGGCCAGGGACTAATGAAAAACTGTTTTTT.

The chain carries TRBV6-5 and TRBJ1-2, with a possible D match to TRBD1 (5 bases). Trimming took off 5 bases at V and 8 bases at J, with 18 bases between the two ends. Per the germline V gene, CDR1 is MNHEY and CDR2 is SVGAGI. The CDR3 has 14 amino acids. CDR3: CASSRQSEVGGYTF. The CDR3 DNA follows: TGTGCCAGCAGTCGACAGTCGGAAGTCGGGGGCTACACCTTC.

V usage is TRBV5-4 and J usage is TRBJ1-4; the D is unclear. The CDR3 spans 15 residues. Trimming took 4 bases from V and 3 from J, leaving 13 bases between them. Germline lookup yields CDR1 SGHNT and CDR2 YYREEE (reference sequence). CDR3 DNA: TGTGCCAGCAGCCGGAGGGCTGGGGCTAATGAAAAACTGTTTTTT. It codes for CASSRRAGANEKLFF.

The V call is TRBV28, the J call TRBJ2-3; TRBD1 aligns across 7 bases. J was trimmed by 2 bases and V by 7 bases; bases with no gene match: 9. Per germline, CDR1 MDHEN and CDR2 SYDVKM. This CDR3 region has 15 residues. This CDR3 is CASTPRDRHTDTQYF. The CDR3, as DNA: TGTGCCAGCACCCCCAGGGACAGACACACAGATACGCAGTATTTT.

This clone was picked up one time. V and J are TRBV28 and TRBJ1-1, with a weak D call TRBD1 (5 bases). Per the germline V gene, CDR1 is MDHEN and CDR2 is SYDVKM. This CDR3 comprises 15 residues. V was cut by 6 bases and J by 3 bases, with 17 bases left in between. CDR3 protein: CASRAPSGTHTEAFF. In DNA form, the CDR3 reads TGTGCCAGCAGAGCCCCGTCAGGGACTCACACTGAAGCTTTCTTT.

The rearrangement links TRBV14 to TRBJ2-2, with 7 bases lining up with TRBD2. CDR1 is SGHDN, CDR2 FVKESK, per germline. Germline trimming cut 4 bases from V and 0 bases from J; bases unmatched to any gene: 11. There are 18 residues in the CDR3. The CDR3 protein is CASSRGGVDPTNTGELFF. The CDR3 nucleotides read TGTGCCAGCAGCCGCGGGGGTGTAGACCCTACGAACACCGGGGAGCTGTTTTTT.

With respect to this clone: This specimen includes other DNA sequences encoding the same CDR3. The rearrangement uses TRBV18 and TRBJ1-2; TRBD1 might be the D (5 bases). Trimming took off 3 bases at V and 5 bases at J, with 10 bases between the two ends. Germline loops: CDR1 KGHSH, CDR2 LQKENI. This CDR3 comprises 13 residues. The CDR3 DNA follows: TGTGCCAGCTCACCCGACAGAACTTATGGCTACACCTTC. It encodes CASSPDRTYGYTF.

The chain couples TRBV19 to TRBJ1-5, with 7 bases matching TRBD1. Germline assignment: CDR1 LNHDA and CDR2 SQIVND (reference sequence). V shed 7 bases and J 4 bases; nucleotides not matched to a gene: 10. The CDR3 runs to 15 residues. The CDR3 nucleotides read TGTGCCAGTACCCCACAGGGGAATGAAAATCAGCCCCAGCATTTT. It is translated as CASTPQGNENQPQHF.

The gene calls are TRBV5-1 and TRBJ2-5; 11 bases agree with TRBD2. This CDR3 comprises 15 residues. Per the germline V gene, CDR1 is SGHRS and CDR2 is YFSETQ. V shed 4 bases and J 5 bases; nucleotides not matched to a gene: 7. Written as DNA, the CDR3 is TGCGCCAGCAGCGGGCTAGCGGGAGGTGGTGAGACCCAGTACTTC. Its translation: CASSGLAGGGETQYF.

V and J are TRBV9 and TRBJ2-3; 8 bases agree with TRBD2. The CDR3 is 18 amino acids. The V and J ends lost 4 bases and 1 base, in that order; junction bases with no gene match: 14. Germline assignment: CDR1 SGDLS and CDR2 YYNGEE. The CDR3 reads CASSPGASGSVGTDTQYF. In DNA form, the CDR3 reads TGTGCCAGCAGCCCCGGAGCGAGCGGGAGTGTCGGCACAGATACGCAGTATTTT. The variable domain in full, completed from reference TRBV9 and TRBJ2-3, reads DSGVTQTPKHLITATGQRVTLRCSPRSGDLSVYWYQQSLDQGLQFLIQYYNGEERAKGNILERFSAQQFPDLHSELNLSSLELGDSALYFCASSPGASGSVGTDTQYFGPGTRLTVL.

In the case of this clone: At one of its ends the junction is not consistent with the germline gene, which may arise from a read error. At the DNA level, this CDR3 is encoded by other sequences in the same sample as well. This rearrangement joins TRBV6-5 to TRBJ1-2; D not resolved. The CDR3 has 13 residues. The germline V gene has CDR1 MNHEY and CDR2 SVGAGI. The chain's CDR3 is CASSYGGESGYTF. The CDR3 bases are TGCGCCAGCAGTTACGGTGGGGAGAGTGGCTACACCTTC.

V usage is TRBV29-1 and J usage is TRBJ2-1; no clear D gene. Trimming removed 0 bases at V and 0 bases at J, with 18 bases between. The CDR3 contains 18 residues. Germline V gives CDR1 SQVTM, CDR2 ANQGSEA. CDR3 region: CSVEEAGRHPTSYNEQFF. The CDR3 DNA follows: TGCAGCGTTGAAGAGGCAGGAAGGCACCCGACCTCCTACAATGAGCAGTTCTTC.

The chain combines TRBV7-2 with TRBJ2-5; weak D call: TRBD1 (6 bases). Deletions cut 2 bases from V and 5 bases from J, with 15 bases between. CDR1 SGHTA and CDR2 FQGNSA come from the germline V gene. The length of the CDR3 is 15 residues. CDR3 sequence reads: CASSLNQGSGETQYF. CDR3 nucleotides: TGTGCCAGCAGCTTAAACCAGGGGTCGGGGGAGACCCAGTACTTC.

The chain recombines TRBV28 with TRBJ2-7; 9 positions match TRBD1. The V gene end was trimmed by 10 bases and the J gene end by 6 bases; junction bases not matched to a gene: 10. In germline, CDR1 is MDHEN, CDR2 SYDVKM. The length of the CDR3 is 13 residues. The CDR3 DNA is TGTGCCACTATAACCGGGACAGGGTCCGAGCAGTACTTC. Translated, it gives CATITGTGSEQYF.

The CDR3 protein is CSLQARNDLAKNIQYF. CDR3 sequence (DNA): TGCAGCCTACAGGCACGGAACGATCTAGCCAAAAACATTCAGTACTTC. J is TRBJ2-4 and V is TRBV29-1; maybe TRBD1 (5 bases). CDR1 and CDR2 (germline): SQVTM, ANQGSEA. The CDR3 consists of 16 residues. The V and J ends lost 8 bases and 0 bases respectively, with 20 bases between them.

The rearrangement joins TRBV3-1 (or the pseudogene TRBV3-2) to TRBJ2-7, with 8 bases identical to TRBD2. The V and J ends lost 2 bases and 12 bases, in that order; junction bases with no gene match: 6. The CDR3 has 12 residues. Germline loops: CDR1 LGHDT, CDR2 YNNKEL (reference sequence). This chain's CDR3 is CASSQSREELYF. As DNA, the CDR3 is TGTGCCAGCAGCCAATCGCGGGAGGAGTTGTACTTC.

CDR3 sequence: CATSSKTGRLSNQPQHF. The CDR3 region has the DNA TGTGCCACCAGCAGTAAGACAGGGCGCCTTAGCAATCAGCCCCAGCATTTT. The gene calls are TRBV15 and TRBJ1-5; 7 bases agree with TRBD1. This CDR3 has 17 residues. Germline CDR1 is LNHNV and CDR2 is YYDKDF (reference sequence). V shed 3 bases, J shed 0 bases, and the junction held 8 bases outside the gene matches.

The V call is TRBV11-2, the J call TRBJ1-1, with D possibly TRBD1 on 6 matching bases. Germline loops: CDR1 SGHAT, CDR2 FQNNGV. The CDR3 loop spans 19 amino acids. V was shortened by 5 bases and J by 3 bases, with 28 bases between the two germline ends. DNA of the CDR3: TGTGCCAGCAGCGCGAATGAAAGGGGGAATTTGGGTGGGGACACTGAAGCTTTCTTT. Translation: CASSANERGNLGGDTEAFF.